This T cell receptor beta chain came from a study of CD8 T cells in ankylosing spondylitis (dated by TCRdb to about 2017). Background on the whole study: The study set out to find disease-linked TCR variants by profiling T cell receptor beta repertoires in ankylosing spondylitis patients and healthy donors. Peripheral blood samples were taken, and synovial fluid was additionally collected from ankylosing spondylitis patients. In total, the full study cohort was made up of about 99 healthy donors and 25 ankylosing spondylitis patients.

The investigation overall reported the following: Blood from ankylosing spondylitis patients appeared to be characterized by a TCR beta motif made up of several highly homologous amino acid variants. The disease-linked clones had a CD8+ phenotype and were found at relatively low frequencies in peripheral blood. The disease-linked clones were reported to be significantly enriched in matched synovial fluid samples from ankylosing spondylitis patients. Some of the motif variants had been reported before in the synovial fluid and blood of reactive arthritis patients, a finding that suggests common disease-initiation mechanisms.

This clonotype came up many times. It lacks a known antigen. No qualities accompany the bases; no much larger clone lies one base away. Reads for this sample came from an Illumina HiSeq 2500. Quantitative 5'-RACE with molecular barcodes was the method used to prepare the TCR beta libraries. The authors' pipeline ran thus. To identify disease-linked TCR variants, a new computational method was used, one built on a probabilistic model of VDJ rearrangement. Clones were called with MiXCR by TCRdb after fastp trimmed the public reads at Q25, and only in-frame beta chains were retained. Identical CDR3 protein sequences are pooled into one entry, listed with their most common genes and DNA. TCRdb assigned the V and J calls; the authors' analysis was not used. This sample is represented by around 88,000 distinct CDR3 sequences; 8.8% of them were singletons. The ten largest clones take up 4% to 5.5% of the sample.

The sequenced material came from blood, either unsorted or a sorted T cell fraction (not recorded which). This TCR derives from a male donor with ankylosing spondylitis or in good health (not recorded which).

The CDR3 sequence is CSAEPRTGGHTEAFF. The DNA sequence is given as TGCAGTGCTGAACCTCGGACAGGGGGTCACACTGAAGCTTTCTTT. The chain joins TRBV20-1 to TRBJ1-1, and TRBD1 matches 10 of the central bases. V ends up 5 bases short and J 3 bases short, with an unmatched junction base count of 9. The CDR3 spans 15 residues, from the cysteine through the phenylalanine. Just CDR3 DNA is preserved here, 45 bases in frame from base 1. Based on the germline V gene (reference sequence), the CDR1 and CDR2 sequences are DFQATT and SNEGSKA.